The T cell receptor beta chain described here comes from a study of blood T cell repertoires in COVID-19. Whole-study context: Material from acute and convalescent COVID-19 was sourced from the United States, Italy and Spain.

Profiled with immunoSEQ multiplex PCR; TCRdb holds only in-frame clones, not every one. The sample has 300,000 to 350,000 clones; around nine tenths are singletons. Germline V gene lookup returns CDR1 SGHTA and CDR2 FQGNSA. The J segment lost 6 bases and the V segment lost 5 bases, leaving 6 bases of the junction unmatched. The CDR3 contains 14 residues. The source is a woman between 18 and 29 years old who had recovered from COVID-19. V usage is TRBV7-2 and J usage is TRBJ2-7; 11 bases map to TRBD1. The sample comprised peripheral blood. CDR3 sequence: CASSQGDRGSEQYV. In DNA, the CDR3 is TGTGCCAGCAGCCAAGGGGACAGGGGGAGCGAGCAGTACGTC.